This is a list of T cell receptor beta chains from one sample in a study of T cells after yellow fever vaccination. One entry per CDR3 protein results from TCRdb running MiXCR on the 5' RACE reads. The table includes approximately 340,000 distinct CDR3 sequences, 8.7% detected once. Sequencing used PBMCs, obtained on the day of the first yellow fever vaccination. Every receptor here comes from a man aged 18 to 30 who received the YFV17D yellow fever vaccine. Each CDR3 is given with its conserved first and last residue. A D gene is named only where the DNA matches it firmly. The listing skips clone size in some rows; elsewhere it reads once, few, many or a size class.

d_call: TRBD1
clone_size: few
v_call: TRBV5-1
j_call: TRBJ1-6
cdr3_aa: CASSWGQGRGNSPLHF
cdr3_nt: TGCGCCAGCAGCTGGGGACAGGGTCGGGGAAATTCACCCCTCCACTTT

d_call: NA
clone_size: NA
v_call: TRBV29-1
j_call: TRBJ2-3
cdr3_aa: CSVEIGGHTDTQYF
cdr3_nt: TGCAGCGTTGAAATAGGGGGGCACACAGATACGCAGTATTTT

d_call: TRBD1
clone_size: few
v_call: TRBV24-1
j_call: TRBJ2-1
cdr3_aa: CATSETRGPNGGQFF
cdr3_nt: TGTGCCACCAGTGAGACCAGGGGGCCGAACGGAGGGCAGTTCTTC

d_call: NA
clone_size: few
v_call: TRBV7-9
j_call: TRBJ2-1
cdr3_aa: CASSARQLSSYNEQFF
cdr3_nt: TGTGCCAGCAGCGCGCGACAGCTGAGCTCCTACAATGAGCAGTTCTTC

d_call: TRBD2
clone_size: NA
v_call: TRBV7-2
j_call: TRBJ2-1
cdr3_aa: CASSSGLGLEQFF
cdr3_nt: TGTGCCAGCAGCTCTGGACTAGGGCTTGAGCAGTTCTTC

d_call: TRBD2
clone_size: few
v_call: TRBV6-5
j_call: TRBJ2-1
cdr3_aa: CASSSPPTSGALNEQFF
cdr3_nt: TGTGCCAGCAGTTCCCCTCCGACTAGCGGGGCCCTTAATGAGCAGTTCTTC

d_call: NA
clone_size: NA
v_call: TRBV5-1
j_call: TRBJ2-5
cdr3_aa: CASSSAVLTQETQYF
cdr3_nt: TGCGCCAGCAGCTCGGCCGTTTTGACCCAAGAGACCCAGTACTTC

d_call: NA
clone_size: NA
v_call: TRBV6-5
j_call: TRBJ1-5
cdr3_aa: CASSYTRTGSDQPQHF
cdr3_nt: TGTGCCAGCAGTTATACCCGGACGGGGTCGGATCAGCCCCAGCATTTT

d_call: NA
clone_size: NA
v_call: TRBV24-1
j_call: TRBJ2-2
cdr3_aa: CATSDLWGTGELFF
cdr3_nt: TGTGCCACCAGTGATTTGTGGGGTACCGGGGAGCTGTTTTTT

d_call: NA
clone_size: NA
v_call: TRBV4-1
j_call: TRBJ2-7
cdr3_aa: CASSQVPGPSYEQYF
cdr3_nt: TGCGCCAGCAGCCAAGTCCCCGGACCTTCCTACGAGCAGTACTTC

d_call: NA
clone_size: NA
v_call: TRBV27
j_call: TRBJ2-7
cdr3_aa: CASRIGFWQYF
cdr3_nt: TGTGCCAGCAGAATAGGGTTTTGGCAGTACTTC

d_call: NA
clone_size: NA
v_call: TRBV29-1
j_call: TRBJ1-1
cdr3_aa: CSVAPGGSAFF
cdr3_nt: TGCAGCGTTGCTCCGGGGGGCTCGGCTTTCTTT

d_call: NA
clone_size: few
v_call: TRBV7-2
j_call: TRBJ2-7
cdr3_aa: CASSLNWAARGNEQYF
cdr3_nt: TGTGCCAGCAGCTTAAATTGGGCAGCCCGAGGAAACGAGCAGTACTTC

d_call: TRBD2
clone_size: NA
v_call: TRBV7-2
j_call: TRBJ2-1
cdr3_aa: CASSAAGGSYNEQFF
cdr3_nt: TGTGCCAGCAGCGCAGCGGGGGGAAGCTACAATGAGCAGTTCTTC

d_call: TRBD2
clone_size: NA
v_call: TRBV4-2
j_call: TRBJ2-3
cdr3_aa: CASSQVAGGVSTDTQYF
cdr3_nt: TGTGCCAGCAGCCAAGTAGCGGGGGGCGTAAGCACAGATACGCAGTATTTT

d_call: NA
clone_size: NA
v_call: TRBV7-8
j_call: TRBJ2-3
cdr3_aa: CASSHKTGKTDTQYF
cdr3_nt: TGTGCCAGCAGCCACAAGACCGGGAAAACAGATACGCAGTATTTT

d_call: NA
clone_size: NA
v_call: TRBV7-8
j_call: TRBJ2-6
cdr3_aa: CASTIRTGPGANVLTF
cdr3_nt: TGTGCCAGCACCATCCGCACAGGACCCGGGGCCAACGTCCTGACTTTC

d_call: TRBD1
clone_size: NA
v_call: TRBV24-1
j_call: TRBJ2-1
cdr3_aa: CATSEAGTVNNEQFF
cdr3_nt: TGTGCCACCAGTGAGGCCGGGACAGTAAACAATGAGCAGTTCTTC

d_call: NA
clone_size: few
v_call: TRBV6-5
j_call: TRBJ1-1
cdr3_aa: CASSYAHSTEAFF
cdr3_nt: TGTGCCAGCAGTTACGCTCACAGCACTGAAGCTTTCTTT

d_call: TRBD1
clone_size: NA
v_call: TRBV27
j_call: TRBJ1-4
cdr3_aa: CASSSNERQGLTSTNEKLFF
cdr3_nt: TGTGCCAGCAGTTCGAATGAGAGACAGGGACTCACTTCAACTAATGAAAAACTGTTTTTT

d_call: NA
clone_size: few
v_call: TRBV5-6
j_call: TRBJ2-2
cdr3_aa: CASSGMSRGGELFF
cdr3_nt: TGTGCCAGCAGCGGGATGTCCCGAGGCGGGGAGCTGTTTTTT

d_call: TRBD1
clone_size: NA
v_call: TRBV7-2
j_call: TRBJ1-3
cdr3_aa: CASSFSGGASGNTIYF
cdr3_nt: TGTGCCAGCAGCTTTTCAGGGGGCGCTTCTGGAAACACCATATATTTT

d_call: NA
clone_size: few
v_call: TRBV29-1
j_call: TRBJ2-1
cdr3_aa: CSGGGNEQFF
cdr3_nt: TGCAGCGGTGGGGGGAATGAGCAGTTCTTC

d_call: TRBD1
clone_size: many
v_call: TRBV7-7
j_call: TRBJ2-2
cdr3_aa: CASSLEEGAGAGELFF
cdr3_nt: TGTGCCAGCAGCTTGGAAGAGGGGGCTGGCGCCGGGGAGCTGTTTTTT

d_call: TRBD2
clone_size: NA
v_call: TRBV9
j_call: TRBJ2-3
cdr3_aa: CASSVGLAGPTDTQYF
cdr3_nt: TGTGCCAGCAGCGTAGGACTAGCGGGGCCCACAGATACGCAGTATTTT

d_call: NA
clone_size: many
v_call: TRBV20-1
j_call: TRBJ1-4
cdr3_aa: CSGTVNEKLFF
cdr3_nt: TGCAGTGGGACGGTGAATGAAAAACTGTTTTTT

d_call: TRBD1
clone_size: NA
v_call: TRBV6-1
j_call: TRBJ1-2
cdr3_aa: CASRTEGALNYGYTF
cdr3_nt: TGTGCCAGCCGCACCGAGGGGGCGCTTAACTATGGCTACACCTTC

d_call: NA
clone_size: NA
v_call: TRBV12-3/TRBV12-4
j_call: TRBJ1-5
cdr3_aa: CASNGGGNQPQHF
cdr3_nt: TGTGCCAGCAACGGGGGCGGCAATCAGCCCCAGCATTTT

d_call: TRBD2
clone_size: NA
v_call: TRBV4-1
j_call: TRBJ2-5
cdr3_aa: CASSRLTGGLAGVQETQYF
cdr3_nt: TGCGCCAGCAGCCGACTTACTGGGGGACTAGCGGGGGTTCAAGAGACCCAGTACTTC

d_call: NA
clone_size: NA
v_call: TRBV6-1
j_call: TRBJ2-5
cdr3_aa: CASSNIRDMFTETQYF
cdr3_nt: TGTGCCAGCAGCAATATAAGGGATATGTTTACGGAGACCCAGTACTTC

d_call: NA
clone_size: NA
v_call: TRBV6-2/TRBV6-3
j_call: TRBJ2-1
cdr3_aa: CASSPLPYNEQFF
cdr3_nt: TGTGCCAGCAGCCCATTACCCTACAATGAGCAGTTCTTC

d_call: NA
clone_size: many
v_call: TRBV20-1
j_call: TRBJ2-5
cdr3_aa: CSARSSIPPGETQYF
cdr3_nt: TGCAGTGCTAGATCTAGCATCCCGCCCGGCGAGACCCAGTACTTC

d_call: TRBD1
clone_size: NA
v_call: TRBV29-1
j_call: TRBJ1-1
cdr3_aa: CSVEGTGLSVEAFF
cdr3_nt: TGCAGCGTTGAAGGGACAGGGTTATCTGTGGAAGCTTTCTTT

d_call: TRBD2
clone_size: few
v_call: TRBV12-5
j_call: TRBJ2-5
cdr3_aa: CASGSTSGGAGTQYF
cdr3_nt: TGTGCTAGTGGCTCAACTAGCGGGGGGGCCGGGACCCAGTACTTC

d_call: TRBD1
clone_size: NA
v_call: TRBV4-1
j_call: TRBJ1-5
cdr3_aa: CASSQGDSPNQPQHF
cdr3_nt: TGCGCCAGCAGCCAAGGGGACAGTCCAAATCAGCCCCAGCATTTT

d_call: NA
clone_size: few
v_call: TRBV9
j_call: TRBJ1-2
cdr3_aa: CASSVDGGVYGYTF
cdr3_nt: TGTGCCAGCAGCGTAGATGGAGGGGTCTATGGCTACACCTTC

d_call: NA
clone_size: NA
v_call: TRBV20-1
j_call: TRBJ1-5
cdr3_aa: CSARGTQRSQPQHF
cdr3_nt: TGCAGTGCTAGAGGTACTCAGAGAAGTCAGCCCCAGCATTTT

d_call: TRBD1
clone_size: few
v_call: TRBV5-1
j_call: TRBJ2-6
cdr3_aa: CASSWDSAVYGANVLTF
cdr3_nt: TGCGCCAGCAGCTGGGACAGTGCCGTATATGGGGCCAACGTCCTGACTTTC

d_call: TRBD1
clone_size: NA
v_call: TRBV6-5
j_call: TRBJ2-2
cdr3_aa: CASRLTGVVTGELFF
cdr3_nt: TGTGCCAGCAGATTAACAGGGGTTGTAACCGGGGAGCTGTTTTTT

d_call: NA
clone_size: few
v_call: TRBV20-1
j_call: TRBJ1-4
cdr3_aa: CSARETDGEKLFF
cdr3_nt: TGCAGTGCTAGAGAGACAGATGGTGAAAAACTGTTTTTT

d_call: NA
clone_size: NA
v_call: TRBV29-1
j_call: TRBJ1-2
cdr3_aa: CSVERRGAPGYTF
cdr3_nt: TGCAGCGTTGAACGAAGGGGCGCCCCGGGCTACACCTTC

d_call: NA
clone_size: NA
v_call: TRBV6-1
j_call: TRBJ1-6
cdr3_aa: CASSKDVRPNSPLHF
cdr3_nt: TGTGCCAGCAGTAAGGACGTAAGACCCAATTCACCCCTCCACTTT

d_call: TRBD2
clone_size: few
v_call: TRBV30
j_call: TRBJ2-5
cdr3_aa: CAWSEASGVGETQYF
cdr3_nt: TGTGCCTGGAGTGAAGCTAGCGGGGTGGGAGAGACCCAGTACTTC

d_call: TRBD1
clone_size: NA
v_call: TRBV25-1
j_call: TRBJ1-4
cdr3_aa: CASSAPGGSGEKLFF
cdr3_nt: TGTGCCAGCAGTGCCCCAGGGGGAAGTGGTGAAAAACTGTTTTTT

d_call: TRBD2
clone_size: many
v_call: TRBV7-8
j_call: TRBJ2-3
cdr3_aa: CASSLSVAGGSTQYF
cdr3_nt: TGTGCCAGCAGCTTATCCGTAGCGGGGGGGAGTACGCAGTATTTT

d_call: NA
clone_size: NA
v_call: TRBV4-3
j_call: TRBJ1-2
cdr3_aa: CASSLSGSTYGYTF
cdr3_nt: TGCGCCAGCAGCCTATCCGGGAGCACCTATGGCTACACCTTC

d_call: NA
clone_size: NA
v_call: TRBV6-5
j_call: TRBJ1-6
cdr3_aa: CASRLQSSYNSPLHF
cdr3_nt: TGTGCCAGCAGATTACAGAGCTCCTATAATTCACCCCTCCACTTT

d_call: NA
clone_size: NA
v_call: TRBV4-3
j_call: TRBJ2-3
cdr3_aa: CASSPEGGHYTDTQYF
cdr3_nt: TGCGCCAGCAGCCCCGAAGGGGGACATTACACAGATACGCAGTATTTT

d_call: TRBD1
clone_size: few
v_call: TRBV20-1
j_call: TRBJ1-2
cdr3_aa: CSASSPGGDYGYTF
cdr3_nt: TGCAGTGCTAGCTCCCCAGGGGGGGACTATGGCTACACCTTC

d_call: NA
clone_size: few
v_call: TRBV4-2
j_call: TRBJ1-2
cdr3_aa: CASSQDLVALKANYGYTF
cdr3_nt: TGTGCCAGCAGCCAAGATCTGGTGGCTCTTAAAGCTAACTATGGCTACACCTTC

d_call: NA
clone_size: NA
v_call: TRBV12-3/TRBV12-4
j_call: TRBJ1-5
cdr3_aa: CASSLGGTVNQPQHF
cdr3_nt: TGTGCCAGCAGTTTAGGGGGGACGGTCAATCAGCCCCAGCATTTT

d_call: NA
clone_size: few
v_call: TRBV5-4
j_call: TRBJ2-1
cdr3_aa: CASSLDGQSLFF
cdr3_nt: TGTGCCAGCAGCTTGGACGGTCAAAGCCTGTTCTTC

d_call: NA
clone_size: few
v_call: TRBV5-4
j_call: TRBJ1-2
cdr3_aa: CASSLDGRGGYTF
cdr3_nt: TGTGCCAGCAGCTTGGATGGGCGCGGCGGCTACACCTTC

d_call: TRBD1
clone_size: many
v_call: TRBV11-2
j_call: TRBJ1-1
cdr3_aa: CASSLAPQGAGTEAFF
cdr3_nt: TGTGCCAGCAGCTTAGCCCCGCAGGGGGCCGGCACTGAAGCTTTCTTT

d_call: NA
clone_size: few
v_call: TRBV6-5
j_call: TRBJ2-1
cdr3_aa: CASSYSIQGSRDEQFF
cdr3_nt: TGTGCCAGCAGTTACTCGATTCAGGGGAGTAGGGATGAGCAGTTCTTC